This passage covers 14 T cell receptor beta chains from one sample sequenced in a study of blood T cell repertoires in COVID-19. Sequenced by immunoSEQ multiplex PCR; TCRdb stores in-frame clones only, minus some. The table records 300,000 to 450,000 clones, over 75% of them present only once. Sequencing was carried out using PBMCs or T cells enriched from blood (not recorded which). The receptors were sampled from a young man who had recovered from COVID-19.

The CDR3 nucleotides read TGCGCCAGCAGCTTGACGGGGGAAGAGGTGGATACGCAGTATTTT. Its protein product is CASSLTGEEVDTQYF. The chain links TRBV5-1 to TRBJ2-3, with D perhaps matching TRBD2 (6 bases). This CDR3 is 15 amino acids long. The V end lost 1 base, the J end lost 6 bases, and 15 bases lay between the germline ends. Germline values: CDR1 SGHRS, CDR2 YFSETQ.

V gene TRBV19 combines with J gene TRBJ1-4; 9 bases are shared with TRBD1. The CDR3 length is 13 residues. Germline V gene lookup returns CDR1 LNHDA and CDR2 SQIVND (reference sequence). Germline trimming cut 9 bases from V and 8 bases from J; bases unmatched to any gene: 7. The CDR3 region is CASGTGWNEKLFF. In nucleotides, the CDR3 is TGTGCCAGCGGGACAGGGTGGAACGAAAAACTGTTTTTT. Full variable domain (outside the CDR3, taken from reference TRBV19 and TRBJ1-4): DGGITQSPKYLFRKEGQNVTLSCEQNLNHDAMYWYRQDPGQGLRLIYYSQIVNDFQKGDIAEGYSVSREKKESFPLTVTSAQKNPTAFYLCASGTGWNEKLFFGSGTQLSVL.

The chain uses TRBV4-1 and TRBJ1-5; D might be TRBD1 (6 bases). Germline-derived CDR1 and CDR2 are MGHRA and YSYEKL. The CDR3 loop spans 16 amino acids. Trimming cost V 0 bases and J 2 bases, with 11 bases left between them. The CDR3 sequence: CASSQDGAGGNQPQHF. The CDR3 DNA follows: TGCGCCAGCAGCCAAGACGGGGCAGGGGGCAATCAGCCCCAGCATTTT.

The chain has TRBV7-9 and TRBJ2-7; 8 bases match TRBD1. With 6 bases clipped from V and 5 bases from J, the junction kept 6 bases outside the gene matches. Germline CDR1 and CDR2: SEHNR and FQNEAQ (reference sequence). This CDR3 is built from 13 residues. CDR3 in DNA: TGTGCCAGCAGTCGAGACAGGGGTAACGAGCAGTACTTC. Translation: CASSRDRGNEQYF.

The genes are TRBV6-5 and TRBJ1-4, with D hard to call. Per germline, CDR1 MNHEY and CDR2 SVGAGI. This CDR3 spans 15 amino acids. V dropped 5 bases and J dropped 8 bases, with 18 bases sitting between them. The CDR3 loop is CASSPLVHRVEKLFF. The CDR3 nucleotides read TGTGCCAGCAGTCCTCTGGTCCACCGCGTGGAAAAACTGTTTTTT.

This chain uses TRBV14 with TRBJ1-1; 7 bases are a match to TRBD1. The CDR3 is 18 amino acids. Germline V gene sequence: CDR1 SGHDN, CDR2 FVKESK. The trim removed 8 bases at V and 3 bases at J, leaving 21 bases unmatched. CDR3 DNA sequence: TGTGCCAGCCCACCCCCGGGACAGCCTGCCTTGGGGTACACTGAAGCTTTCTTT. It encodes CASPPPGQPALGYTEAFF.

The genes are TRBV28 and TRBJ1-5; weak D call: TRBD1 (5 bases). CDR1 is MDHEN and CDR2 is SYDVKM in the germline V gene. This CDR3 is 19 amino acids long. With 6 bases removed from V and 1 base from J, the gap between germline ends came to 25 bases. DNA for the CDR3: TGTGCCAGCAGCCCAGTTGTGTATTTCGGGGGATGGAGCAATCAGCCCCAGCATTTT. Amino acid sequence: CASSPVVYFGGWSNQPQHF.

This clone has a handful of counts. The rearrangement joins TRBV18 to TRBJ1-5; D uncertain. Trimming removed 2 bases at V and 9 bases at J, with 11 bases between. Looked up from germline, CDR1 is KGHSH and CDR2 is LQKENI. There are 13 residues in the CDR3. The CDR3 DNA sequence: TGTGCCAGCTCACCAGCGGCTTTGGGGCCCCAGCATTTT. Translating it yields CASSPAALGPQHF.

This clone was seen once. The V call is TRBV5-1, the J call TRBJ2-3; D unresolved. Germline CDR1 reads SGHRS; CDR2 reads YFSETQ. The CDR3 has 12 residues. With 3 bases removed from V and 4 bases from J, the gap between germline ends came to 6 bases. The DNA of the CDR3 is TGCGCCAGCAGCTCCCTCCCAGATACGCAGTATTTT. Protein: CASSSLPDTQYF.

This sequence joins TRBV5-1 and TRBJ2-1; 9 bases match TRBD2. The CDR3 has 16 amino acids. Unmatched junction bases numbered 7, after V lost 0 bases and J lost 6 bases. Per germline, CDR1 SGHRS and CDR2 YFSETQ. The CDR3: CASSLGRGLAINEQFF. CDR3 nucleotides: TGCGCCAGCAGCTTGGGTCGAGGACTAGCGATCAATGAGCAGTTCTTC.

V gene TRBV27 combines with J gene TRBJ1-1; D uncertain. This CDR3 region has 11 residues. Germline values: CDR1 MNHEY, CDR2 SMNVEV (reference sequence). V lost 9 bases to trimming and J lost 1 base, with 6 bases between them. DNA for the CDR3: TGTGCCAGGGCGGGGAACACTGAAGCTTTCTTT. Translation: CARAGNTEAFF.

The rearrangement joins TRBV7-9 to TRBJ1-6, with 10 bases lining up with TRBD1. CDR3 length equals 14 residues. The junction had 2 bases not matched to a gene; V was cut back by 3 bases and J by 9 bases. Germline CDR1 and CDR2: SEHNR and FQNEAQ (reference sequence). CDR3 coding DNA: TGTGCCAGCAGCTTGGACAGGGGGTCTTCACCCCTCCACTTT. Its protein product is CASSLDRGSSPLHF.

The chain employs TRBV25-1 and TRBJ1-4, with D maybe TRBD1 (5 bases). This CDR3 is built from 13 residues. Deletions cut 8 bases from V and 3 bases from J, with 10 bases between. Germline values: CDR1 MGHDK, CDR2 SYGVNS. CDR3 sequence: CASAGLPNEKLFF. CDR3 in DNA: TGTGCCAGCGCGGGGCTCCCTAATGAAAAACTGTTTTTT. The full variable domain, in which reference TRBV25-1 and TRBJ1-4 provide the parts outside the CDR3, is EADIYQTPRYLVIGTGKKITLECSQTMGHDKMYWYQQDPGMELHLIHYSYGVNSTEKGDLSSESTVSRIRTEHFPLTLESARPSHTSQYLCASAGLPNEKLFFGSGTQLSVL.

The V call is TRBV15, the J call TRBJ1-2; TRBD1 aligns across 9 bases. In germline, CDR1 is LNHNV, CDR2 YYDKDF (reference sequence). V trimming: 7 bases; J trimming: 3 bases; junction bases outside the gene matches: 6. The CDR3 contains 14 residues. The CDR3 spells CATTPGQGYYGYTF. The CDR3 bases are TGTGCCACCACCCCCGGACAGGGGTACTATGGCTACACCTTC.